Included here is one T cell receptor beta chain sequence, with context. Its antigen is as yet unknown. The CDR3 totals 12 residues. The V and J ends lost 2 bases and 8 bases respectively, with 9 bases between them. Germline CDR1 is SGHAT and CDR2 is FQDESV (reference sequence). The data were obtained in a study of T cell responses to AZD1222 COVID-19 vaccine. General observations from the study: Vaccine-related CD4 TCRs covered spike, predominating at 160-218 and 743-854.

TCRdb's copy holds only in-frame clones and misses some; the assay was immunoSEQ multiplex PCR. The sample shows some 150,000 clones, roughly nine tenths of them seen only once. The source material was peripheral blood, sampled on day 0 of AZD1222 vaccination. V and J are TRBV11-1 and TRBJ1-2; a possible D gene is TRBD1 (5 bases). This TCR derives from an adult in good health. The CDR3 spells CASSLQGEGYTF. The CDR3 bases are TGTGCCAGCAGCTTACAGGGAGAGGGCTACACCTTC.